This T cell receptor (beta chain) was found in a study of identical twins. Study-level points and caveats: Researchers reported excess low generation probability among twin-shared out-of-frame alpha sequences. Insertions were reduced in abundant cord blood beta clonotypes but not in memory repertoires. Zero-insertion analyses were open to partial confounding by invariant MAIT and iNKT cells.

The V gene end was trimmed by 3 bases and the J gene end by 3 bases; junction bases not matched to a gene: 3. CDR1 is MNHNS, CDR2 SASEGT, per germline. The CDR3 runs 14 residues. Notes on this clonotype: The antigen is not known.

Template switching introduced a universal primer site, and the cDNA bore unique molecular identifiers. Each CDR3 protein gets one entry after TCRdb re-called the 5' RACE reads with MiXCR. Counted here are some 1,600,000 distinct CDR3 sequences, roughly 35% occurring once; the ten biggest clones make up roughly 0.3%. Sequencing was performed on cord blood. The receptor's source is a newborn girl in good health. The rearrangement joins TRBV6-1 to TRBJ1-1; 8 bases match TRBD1. The CDR3 nucleotides read TGTGCCAGCAGTGACGACAGGGGACACACTGAAGCTTTCTTT. It yields the protein CASSDDRGHTEAFF.